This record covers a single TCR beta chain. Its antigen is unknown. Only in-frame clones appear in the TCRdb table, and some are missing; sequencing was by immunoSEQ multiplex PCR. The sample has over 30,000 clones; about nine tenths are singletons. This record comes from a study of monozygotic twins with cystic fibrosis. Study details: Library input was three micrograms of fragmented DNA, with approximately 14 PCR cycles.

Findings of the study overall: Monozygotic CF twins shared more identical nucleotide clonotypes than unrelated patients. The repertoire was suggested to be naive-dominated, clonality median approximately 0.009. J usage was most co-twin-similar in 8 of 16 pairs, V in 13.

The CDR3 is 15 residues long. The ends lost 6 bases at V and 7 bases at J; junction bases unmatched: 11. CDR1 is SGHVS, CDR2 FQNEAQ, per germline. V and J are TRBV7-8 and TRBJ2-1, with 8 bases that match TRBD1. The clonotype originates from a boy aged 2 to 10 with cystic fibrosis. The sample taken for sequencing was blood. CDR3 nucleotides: TGTGCCAGCAGTCCGACGCAGGGGGCTCGGAATGAGCAGTTCTTC. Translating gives CASSPTQGARNEQFF.